The source of this T cell receptor (beta chain) is a study of blood T cell repertoires in COVID-19. On the study more broadly: Sites in the United States, Italy and Spain provided acute and convalescent COVID-19 samples. The analysed material was cDNA or gDNA that came from T cells, B-cell-depleted T cells, or PBMCs.

The sample holds one count of this clone. CDR1 and CDR2 from the germline V gene are MDHEN and SYDVKM. The CDR3 has 14 amino acids. V shed 6 bases and J 5 bases; nucleotides not matched to a gene: 7. Under the authors' procedure: Reference gene primer amplification in the assay estimated nucleated cell counts. Libraries were prepared by immunoSEQ multiplex PCR; TCRdb keeps only in-frame clonotypes and omits some of them. V, J and clone size were drawn from that table, and D and trimming were deduced from the DNA. This table has approximately 97,000 clones, about nine tenths appearing once. The sequencing sample was made of peripheral blood. The TCR comes from a man in his sixties with acute or convalescent COVID-19. This sequence joins TRBV28 and TRBJ1-2, with 9 nucleotides matching TRBD1. CDR3 amino acids: CASSTPGQGYGYTF. The CDR3 region has the DNA TGTGCCAGCAGCACTCCGGGACAGGGATATGGCTACACCTTC.